The sequence of this TCR beta chain was determined in a study of cytomegalovirus exposure and HLA in healthy donors. The CDR3 loop spans 13 amino acids. CDR1 and CDR2 (germline): SGDLS, YYNGEE. V was cut by 0 bases and J by 8 bases, with 10 bases left in between. PCR primers comprised 60 Vbeta and 13 Jbeta primers. Clones were sequenced by immunoSEQ multiplex PCR, and TCRdb holds only the in-frame ones, with some missing. This sample has approximately 180,000 clones; around four fifths occur once, and the top ten carry 1.4% to 1.5%. Study-wide results and limits: Most CMV-associated TCR beta chains appeared HLA-restricted in a later analysis.

Note on this clone: The antigen is not known.

The specimen was PBMCs. The chain joins TRBV9 to TRBJ2-3; D perhaps matches TRBD2 (5 bases). This TCR derives from a woman between 25 and 40 years old in good health and CMV-seropositive. The CDR3 DNA sequence: TGTGCCAGCAGCGTAGAGACTATAAGTACGCAGTATTTT. Protein: CASSVETISTQYF.